Shown below are 8 T cell receptor beta chains from a single sample sequenced in a study of cytomegalovirus exposure and HLA in healthy donors. In the PCR, 60 Vbeta and 13 Jbeta primers were used. Sequenced by immunoSEQ multiplex PCR; TCRdb stores in-frame clones only, minus some. The data hold some 80,000 clones, with 70% to 85% observed a single time. The specimen sequenced was PBMCs. Every receptor here comes from a human donor in good health.

V and J are TRBV30 and TRBJ2-7; no definite D call. The CDR3 length is 12 residues. V was pared by 2 bases and J by 2 bases, with 7 bases between. Germline values: CDR1 GTSNPN, CDR2 SVGIG (reference sequence). The CDR3 is CAWSSGPYEQYF. The CDR3 DNA sequence: TGTGCCTGGAGTTCAGGCCCCTACGAGCAGTACTTC.

The chain has TRBV19 and TRBJ1-1; possibly TRBD1 for D (5 bases). CDR1 LNHDA and CDR2 SQIVND come from the germline V gene (reference sequence). The CDR3 has 14 residues. Trimming cost V 3 bases and J 2 bases, with 10 bases left between them. This CDR3 reads CASSIKRTNTEAFF. The CDR3, as DNA: TGTGCCAGTAGTATCAAGAGGACAAACACTGAAGCTTTCTTT. Complete variable domain (other parts from reference TRBV19 and TRBJ1-1): DGGITQSPKYLFRKEGQNVTLSCEQNLNHDAMYWYRQDPGQGLRLIYYSQIVNDFQKGDIAEGYSVSREKKESFPLTVTSAQKNPTAFYLCASSIKRTNTEAFFGQGTRLTVV.

The chain links TRBV7-2 to TRBJ1-1, with 7 bases that match TRBD1. This CDR3 is built from 15 residues. Losses at the gene ends were 5 bases for V and 5 bases for J; bases not matched to a gene: 11. Germline loops: CDR1 SGHTA, CDR2 FQGNSA. CDR3 in DNA: TGTGCCAGCAGCCGGACAGGCACGTGGGGGACTGAAGCTTTCTTT. This translates into CASSRTGTWGTEAFF.

This chain links TRBV29-1 with TRBJ2-3; 11 bases are a match to TRBD2. CDR1 is SQVTM, CDR2 ANQGSEA, per germline. Germline trimming cut 1 base from V and 2 bases from J; bases unmatched to any gene: 8. The CDR3 sequence is 17 residues long. The CDR3 coding sequence is TGCAGCGTTGAAGGTGATTCTAGCGGGGGGTCCACAGATACGCAGTATTTT. It is translated as CSVEGDSSGGSTDTQYF.

The rearrangement joins TRBV5-6 to TRBJ2-7; 11 nucleotides agree with TRBD1. J gave up 6 bases and V 2 bases, and 16 bases lay outside the gene matches. This CDR3 is 18 amino acids long. The germline CDR1 and CDR2 sequences are SGHDT and YYEEEE. CDR3 DNA sequence: TGTGCCAGCAGCTTCATAACTGACCTGGGACAGGGGGTTACCGAGCAGTACTTC. Protein product: CASSFITDLGQGVTEQYF.

The V call is TRBV9, the J call TRBJ2-1, with 8 positions matching TRBD1. CDR3 length: 15 residues. Germline trimming cut 1 base from V and 4 bases from J; bases unmatched to any gene: 4. Germline V gene lookup returns CDR1 SGDLS and CDR2 YYNGEE. CDR3 coding DNA: TGTGCCAGCAGCGTAAGAACAGGGGGTTACAATGAGCAGTTCTTC. This gives the protein CASSVRTGGYNEQFF.

This clone was seen a few times. The chain links TRBV6-1 to TRBJ2-7; TRBD1 matches 7 bases. This CDR3 is built from 14 residues. V lost 10 bases, J lost 7 bases, and 16 bases stayed unmatched. The V gene's germline CDR1 is MNHNS and CDR2 SASEGT. For the CDR3, the DNA is TGTGCCACCCACTCGGGACAGACACAGGGGGAGCAGTACTTC. Its protein is CATHSGQTQGEQYF.

This clone was detected once. The chain links TRBV7-9 to TRBJ2-5, with D perhaps TRBD1 (5 bases). Trimming cost V 7 bases and J 5 bases, with 14 bases left between them. The CDR3 covers 13 residues. The V gene's germline CDR1 is SEHNR and CDR2 FQNEAQ (reference sequence). CDR3 DNA: TGTGCCAGCATCCCGGCTAGGGGTGAGACCCAGTACTTC. It translates to CASIPARGETQYF. Full variable domain (remainder filled in from reference TRBV7-9 and TRBJ2-5): DTGVSQNPRHKITKRGQNVTFRCDPISEHNRLYWYRQTLGQGPEFLTYFQNEAQLEKSRLLSDRFSAERPKGSFSTLEIQRTEQGDSAMYLCASIPARGETQYFGPGTRLLVL.